This TCR beta chain was documented in a study of cytomegalovirus exposure and HLA in healthy donors. Study-wide findings and caveats: As a later analysis revealed, the rate of TCR association differed by HLA locus, with DRB1 most and HLA-C fewest. In vitro work confirmed that three CMV-associated chains recognize CMV antigens. Later on, analysis showed that most CMV-associated TCR beta chains appeared to be HLA-restricted. Other equally common chains were less clonally expanded than HLA-associated TCR beta chains, a later analysis showed.

Trimming removed 6 bases at V and 7 bases at J, with 15 bases between. The CDR3 spans 13 residues. CDR1 and CDR2 (germline): SEHNR, FQNEAQ (reference sequence). This clone has only one observation. Its antigen remains unknown. Both 60 Vbeta primers and 13 Jbeta primers went into the PCR. The method was immunoSEQ multiplex PCR; TCRdb's version includes in-frame clones alone and lacks a portion of them. The sample includes 84,000 or so clones, roughly 80% of them seen just once. The source material was PBMCs. The V and J genes are TRBV7-9 and TRBJ1-1; D possibly corresponds to TRBD1 (6 bases). This receptor was obtained from a male donor in good health and CMV-seronegative. CDR3 residues: CASRTIGGDEAFF. For the CDR3, the DNA is TGTGCCAGCAGGACCATAGGGGGGGATGAAGCTTTCTTT.